This record concerns one T cell receptor beta chain sequence. Assay: immunoSEQ multiplex PCR; the TCRdb copy retains only in-frame clones and omits some. The repertoire includes about 140,000 clones, around nine tenths of them detected once, and under 2% sits in the top ten. J was trimmed by 5 bases and V by 2 bases; bases with no gene match: 7. Germline values: CDR1 MNHEY, CDR2 SMNVEV (reference sequence). The length of the CDR3 is 16 residues. The data originate from a study of T cell responses to AZD1222 COVID-19 vaccine. This sequence originates from an adult who received the AZD1222 COVID-19 vaccine. The starting material was peripheral blood, obtained 28 days after the second AZD1222 dose. The J gene is TRBJ2-1, the V gene TRBV27, with 9 positions matching TRBD2. CDR3 DNA sequence: TGTGCCAGCAGTTTACCGGGACTAGCCGGTCACAATGAGCAGTTCTTC. Protein product: CASSLPGLAGHNEQFF.